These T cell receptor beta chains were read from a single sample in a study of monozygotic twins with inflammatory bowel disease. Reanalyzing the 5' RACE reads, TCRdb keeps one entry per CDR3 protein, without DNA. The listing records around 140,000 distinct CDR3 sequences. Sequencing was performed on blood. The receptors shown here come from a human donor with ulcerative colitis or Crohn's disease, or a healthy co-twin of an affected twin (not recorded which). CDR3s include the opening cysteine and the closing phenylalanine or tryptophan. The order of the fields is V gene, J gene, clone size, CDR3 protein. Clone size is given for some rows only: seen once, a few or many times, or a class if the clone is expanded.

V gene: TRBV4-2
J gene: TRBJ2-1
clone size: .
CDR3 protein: CASSHAGTSGSVNEQFF

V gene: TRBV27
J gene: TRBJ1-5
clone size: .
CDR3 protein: CASSPGGQPQHF

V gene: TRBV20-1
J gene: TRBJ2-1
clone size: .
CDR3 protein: CSAWTSGRRPQRYNEQFF

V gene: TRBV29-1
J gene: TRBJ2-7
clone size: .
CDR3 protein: CSVRDSYPYEQYF

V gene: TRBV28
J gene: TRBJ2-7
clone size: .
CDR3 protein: CASSIRGAIPEQYF

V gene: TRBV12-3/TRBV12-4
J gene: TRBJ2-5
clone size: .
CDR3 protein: CASQRGSQETQYF

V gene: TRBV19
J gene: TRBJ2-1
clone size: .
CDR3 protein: CASSMPAGFYNEQFF

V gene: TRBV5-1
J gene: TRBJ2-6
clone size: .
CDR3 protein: CASSLTTSGANVLTF

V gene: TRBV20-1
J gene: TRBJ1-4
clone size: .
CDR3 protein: CQALGALTEKLFF

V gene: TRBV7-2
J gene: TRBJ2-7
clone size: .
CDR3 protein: CASSFRAESSYEQYF

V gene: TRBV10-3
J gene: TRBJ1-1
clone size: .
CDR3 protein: CAISGDMNTEAFF

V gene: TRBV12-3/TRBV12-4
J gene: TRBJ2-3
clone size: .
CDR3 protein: CASSVPPGGATQYF

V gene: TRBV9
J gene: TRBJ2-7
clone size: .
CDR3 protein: CASSGVGQASYEQYF

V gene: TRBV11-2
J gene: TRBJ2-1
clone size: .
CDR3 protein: CASSLDYALSSYNEQFF

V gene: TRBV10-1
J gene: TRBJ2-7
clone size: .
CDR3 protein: CASSESITYEQYF

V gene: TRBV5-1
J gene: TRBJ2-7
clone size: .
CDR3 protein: CASSFGQTEQYF

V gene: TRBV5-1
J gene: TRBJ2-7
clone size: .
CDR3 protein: CASSSGQSSYEQYF

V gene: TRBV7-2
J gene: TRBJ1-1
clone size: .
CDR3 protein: CASSLGAGYTEAFF

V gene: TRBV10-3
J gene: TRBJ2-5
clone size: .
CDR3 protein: CAISAGTSGRGETQYF

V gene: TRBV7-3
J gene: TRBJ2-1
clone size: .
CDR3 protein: CASSDIAGQGDNEQFF

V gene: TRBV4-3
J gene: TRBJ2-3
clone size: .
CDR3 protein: CASSQESGNQDTQYF

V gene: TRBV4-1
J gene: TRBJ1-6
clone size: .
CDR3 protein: CASTQDRGSSYNSPLHF

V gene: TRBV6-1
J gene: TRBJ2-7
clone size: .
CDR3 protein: CASSSLTGGKVYEQYF

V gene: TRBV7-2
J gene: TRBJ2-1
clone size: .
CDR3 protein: CASSLGSGRNNEQFF

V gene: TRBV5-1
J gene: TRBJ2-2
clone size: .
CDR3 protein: CASSPYSENTGELFF

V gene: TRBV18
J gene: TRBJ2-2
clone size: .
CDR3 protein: CASSPSGTTPSGELFF

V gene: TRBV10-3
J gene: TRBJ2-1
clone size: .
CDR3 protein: CAISGGIVEEDEQFF

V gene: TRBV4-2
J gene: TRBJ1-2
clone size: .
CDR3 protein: CASSQDRRVNYGYTF

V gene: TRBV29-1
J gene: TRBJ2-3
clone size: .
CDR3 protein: CSVGQGKTDTQYF

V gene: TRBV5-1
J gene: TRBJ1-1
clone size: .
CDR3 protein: CASSLRAGNTEAFF

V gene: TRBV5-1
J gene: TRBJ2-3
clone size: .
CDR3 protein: CASKLVTDTQYF

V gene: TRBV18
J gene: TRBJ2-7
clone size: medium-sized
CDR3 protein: CASSPPGAFEQYF

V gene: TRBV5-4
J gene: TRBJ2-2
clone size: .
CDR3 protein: CASSRPSGSAGELFF

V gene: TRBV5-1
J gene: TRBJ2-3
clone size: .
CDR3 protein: CASSSRQAGTDTQYF

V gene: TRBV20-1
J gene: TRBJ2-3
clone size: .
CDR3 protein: CSATRAPDTQYF

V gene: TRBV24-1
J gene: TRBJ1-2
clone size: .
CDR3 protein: CATSDLARTDGYTF

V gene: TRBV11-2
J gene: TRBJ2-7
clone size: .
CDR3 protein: CASSLVRQVSSYEQYF

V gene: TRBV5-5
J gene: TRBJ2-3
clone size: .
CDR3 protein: CASSWGQGSADTQYF

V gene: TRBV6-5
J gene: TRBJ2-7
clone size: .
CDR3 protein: CASSYSGDTTYEQYF

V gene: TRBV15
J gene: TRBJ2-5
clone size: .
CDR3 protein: CATSKAGTAQETQYF

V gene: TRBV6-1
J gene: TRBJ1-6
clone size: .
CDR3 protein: CASCVAYNSPLHF